This record looks at one T cell receptor (beta chain) sequence and its context. The antigen is not known. The data were obtained in a study of blood T cells in healthy people across ages. Looking at the study overall: Using template switching, researchers captured about one barcoded beta molecule for each two T cells. General observations from the study: TCR beta diversity, measured per million T cells, fell in a roughly linear way with age. Unknown CMV status may confound age-related changes in expanded clones.

CDR1 is SGHTA and CDR2 is FQGNSA in the germline V gene. This CDR3 contains 13 residues. Trimming stripped 0 bases from V and 7 bases from J, with 10 bases between. Together with a sample-barcoded 5' primer, a J-beta primer mix was included in a second PCR lasting roughly 7 to 11 cycles. Every molecule of cDNA carried a tag from a template-switch adaptor with 12 random nucleotides. A single record per CDR3 protein comes from TCRdb applying MiXCR to the 5' RACE reads. The sample includes approximately 700,000 distinct CDR3 sequences, 32% of them seen just once. This TCR derives from a woman of 80 years or more in good health. The chain is built from TRBV7-2 and TRBJ2-7; no reliable D call. Sequencing input: blood. CDR3 sequence reads: CASSLALTGEQYF. DNA of the CDR3: TGTGCCAGCAGCTTAGCGCTAACTGGGGAGCAGTACTTC. The full variable domain, completed using reference TRBV7-2 and TRBJ2-7, is GAGVSQSPSNKVTEKGKDVELRCDPISGHTALYWYRQSLGQGLEFLIYFQGNSAPDKSGLPSDRFSAERTGGSVSTLTIQRTQQEDSAVYLCASSLALTGEQYFGPGTRLTVT.